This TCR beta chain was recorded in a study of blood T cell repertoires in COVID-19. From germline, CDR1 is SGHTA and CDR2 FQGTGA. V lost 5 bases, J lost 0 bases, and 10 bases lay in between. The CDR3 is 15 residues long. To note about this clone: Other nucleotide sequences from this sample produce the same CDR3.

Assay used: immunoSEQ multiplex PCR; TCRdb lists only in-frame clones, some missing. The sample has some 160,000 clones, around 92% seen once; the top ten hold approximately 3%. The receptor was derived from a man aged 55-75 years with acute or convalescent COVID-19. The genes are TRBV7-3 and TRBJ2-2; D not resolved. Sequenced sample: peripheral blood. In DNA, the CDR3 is TGTGCCAGCAGCCCAACCGGGTCGAACACCGGGGAGCTGTTTTTT. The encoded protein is CASSPTGSNTGELFF.